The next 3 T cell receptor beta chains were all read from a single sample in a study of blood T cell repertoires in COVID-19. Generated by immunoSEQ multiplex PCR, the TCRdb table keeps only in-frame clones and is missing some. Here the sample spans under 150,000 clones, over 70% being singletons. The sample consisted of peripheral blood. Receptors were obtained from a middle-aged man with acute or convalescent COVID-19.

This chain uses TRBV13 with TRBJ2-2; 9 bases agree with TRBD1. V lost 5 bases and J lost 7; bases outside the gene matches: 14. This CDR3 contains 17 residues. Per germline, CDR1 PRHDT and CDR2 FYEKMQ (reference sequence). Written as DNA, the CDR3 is TGTGCCAGCAGCCTTACACCCCCGGGACAGGGAAACGGGGAGCTGTTTTTT. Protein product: CASSLTPPGQGNGELFF. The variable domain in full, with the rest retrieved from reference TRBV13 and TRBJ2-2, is AAGVIQSPRHLIKEKRETATLKCYPIPRHDTVYWYQQGPGQDPQFLISFYEKMQSDKGSIPDRFSAQQFSDYHSELNMSSLELGDSALYFCASSLTPPGQGNGELFFGEGSRLTVL.

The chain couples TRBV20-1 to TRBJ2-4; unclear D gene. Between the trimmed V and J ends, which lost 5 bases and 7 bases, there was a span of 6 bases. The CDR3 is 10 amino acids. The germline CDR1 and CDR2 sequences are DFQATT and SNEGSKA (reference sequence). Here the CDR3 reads CSAVRNIQYF. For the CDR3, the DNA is TGCAGTGCTGTGAGGAACATTCAGTACTTC.

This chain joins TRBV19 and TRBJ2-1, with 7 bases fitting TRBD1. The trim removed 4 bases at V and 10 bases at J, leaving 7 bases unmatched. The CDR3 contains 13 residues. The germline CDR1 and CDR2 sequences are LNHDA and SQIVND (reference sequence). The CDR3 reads CASSRDSLGEQFF. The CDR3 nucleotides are TGTGCCAGTAGTAGGGACAGTCTGGGGGAGCAGTTCTTC.